This T cell receptor (beta chain) was observed in a study of shared clonotypes between healthy human individuals. Notes on the study in general: Collection of samples was limited to blood; tissue repertoires likely differ. Clonotype sharing among donors, it was expected, would be affected by sequencing depth.

The table came from immunoSEQ multiplex PCR; TCRdb's copy has only in-frame clones and leaves some out. The sample lists around 2,100,000 clones; about 94% were seen once. Terminally differentiated effector memory CD45RA+ cells were excluded from the naive CD8 cells, which were CD45RO-negative and positively selected for CCR7. CDR1 SGHNT and CDR2 YENEEA come from the germline V gene. Trimming pared 0 bases from V and 5 bases from J, leaving 14 bases between. CDR3 size: 15 residues. Of note for this clone: The antigen is not known.

This sequence joins TRBV11-3 and TRBJ2-7; D perhaps matches TRBD1 (5 bases). Sequencing was performed on naive CD8+ T cells sorted from blood. The source of this sequence is a man younger than 35 in good health. The CDR3 bases are TGTGCCAGCAGCTTAGATAGCCGGACAACCCACGAGCAGTACTTC. Protein: CASSLDSRTTHEQYF.